Below are 28 T cell receptor beta chains sequenced from a single sample in a study of regulatory T cells in long-lasting Graves disease. The time point is: persistent/refractory GD, antithyroid drugs over 5 years with positive TRAb. Isolated PBMC RNA provided the starting material for the TCR library. Sequencing libraries for TCR beta were prepared with iRepertoire HTBI primers and Arm-PCR of CDR3 regions. TCRdb re-derived calls from the multiplex PCR reads in MiXCR, one entry per CDR3 protein. The sample shows around 450,000 distinct CDR3 sequences, 20% to 25% of them seen only once. The source material was peripheral blood mononuclear cells (PBMCs), sampled when the disease was refractory, from a patient treated with antithyroid drugs. The source of these receptors is a female donor with Graves disease.

This clonotype has ten or more counts. The genes are TRBV6-5 and TRBJ2-7; 9 bases are shared with TRBD1. In germline, CDR1 is MNHEY, CDR2 SVGAGI. This CDR3 comprises 15 residues. Trimming at V came to 0 bases and at J to 4 bases, leaving 4 bases not matched to a gene. CDR3 DNA: TGTGCCAGCAGTTACTCGCGGGACAGGGTTTACGAGCAGTACTTC. This codes for CASSYSRDRVYEQYF.

The J gene is TRBJ2-6, the V gene TRBV11-2; no clear D gene. V was trimmed by 5 bases and J by 0 bases, leaving 11 bases between them. This CDR3 is built from 16 residues. CDR1 and CDR2 from the germline V gene are SGHAT and FQNNGV. The CDR3 DNA is TGTGCCAGCAGCCCATATTACGACTCTGGGGCCAACGTCCTGACTTTC. Translating gives CASSPYYDSGANVLTF.

This clonotype occurred many times. The chain links TRBV12-3 or TRBV12-4 to TRBJ2-1; D gene unclear. The CDR3 loop spans 11 amino acids. Trimming removed 2 bases at V and 7 bases at J, with 3 bases between. CDR3 amino acids: CASSLSNEQFF. The CDR3 DNA sequence: TGTGCCAGCAGTTTATCAAATGAGCAGTTCTTC.

This clonotype was recorded many times. The CDR3 coding sequence is TGTGCCAGCAGCGGACAGGGACCCGAGCAGTACTTC. Its protein product is CASSGQGPEQYF. The V and J genes are TRBV12-3 or TRBV12-4 and TRBJ2-7; 8 bases fit TRBD1. This CDR3 contains 12 residues. With V trimmed by 6 bases and J by 6 bases, 4 bases remained unmatched.

About this clonotype itself: This may stem from a read error, because a much larger clone lies one nucleotide away. This chain connects TRBV6-2 or TRBV6-3 to TRBJ2-6; D is unresolved. CDR3 length: 17 residues. Trimming removed 2 bases at V and 2 bases at J, with 13 bases between. Germline V gene sequence: CDR1 MNHEY, CDR2 SVGEGT. The DNA for the CDR3 is TGTGCCAGCAGTTACAAAGAATCAGAGACTGGGGCCAACGTCCTGACTTTC. It codes for CASSYKESETGANVLTF.

This clonotype was detected a few times. The junction departs from the called germline gene at one end, perhaps through a read error. This chain connects TRBV20-1 to TRBJ2-5; TRBD2 matches at 12 bases. Germline assignment: CDR1 DFQATT and CDR2 SNEGSKA (reference sequence). This CDR3 is built from 11 residues. In DNA form, the CDR3 reads TGCAGTGCCGAGACGGGGACTAGCGGGTTCTTC. This encodes CSAETGTSGFF.

This clonotype was recorded at least ten times. The CDR3 DNA sequence: TGTGCCAGCAACCAATATTGGACAGGGCCTGGTAATGAAAAACTGTTTTTT. Its protein is CASNQYWTGPGNEKLFF. The chain uses TRBV27 and TRBJ1-4; 8 positions match TRBD1. The germline gives CDR1 MNHEY, CDR2 SMNVEV (reference sequence). The CDR3 loop spans 17 amino acids. The V and J ends lost 7 bases and 4 bases, in that order; junction bases with no gene match: 14.

This clonotype has at least ten counts. This sequence joins TRBV7-2 and TRBJ1-5, with D unclear. This CDR3 comprises 14 residues. Germline V gene lookup returns CDR1 SGHTA and CDR2 FQGNSA. Trimming stripped 4 bases from V and 9 bases from J, with 16 bases between. Here the CDR3 reads CASSSAPEGWPQHF. CDR3 bases: TGTGCCAGCAGCTCAGCCCCGGAGGGATGGCCCCAGCATTTT.

The chain has TRBV5-1 and TRBJ1-1; possibly TRBD1 for D (5 bases). The CDR3 contains 17 residues. Per germline, CDR1 SGHRS and CDR2 YFSETQ. The V end was cut by 0 bases, the J end by 5 bases, with 20 bases between. This CDR3 reads CASSLAWDARIRTEAFF. CDR3 DNA: TGCGCCAGCAGCTTGGCATGGGACGCTCGAATAAGGACTGAAGCTTTCTTT.

The rearrangement joins TRBV6-9 to TRBJ2-5; D unclear. Trimming left V 3 bases short and J 2 bases short, with 13 bases between. The CDR3 has 15 amino acids. CDR1 MNHGY and CDR2 SVAAGI come from the germline V gene. CDR3 region: CASSYLAVQQETQYF. The CDR3 bases are TGTGCCAGCAGTTACTTGGCGGTCCAACAAGAGACCCAGTACTTC.

This clonotype was counted ten times or more. J is TRBJ2-5 and V is TRBV9; 10 nucleotides agree with TRBD1. Germline V gene lookup returns CDR1 SGDLS and CDR2 YYNGEE. The CDR3 is 15 residues long. With 3 bases clipped from V and 5 bases from J, the junction kept 7 bases outside the gene matches. CDR3 in amino acids: CASSEGQGHGETQYF. The CDR3 DNA reads TGTGCCAGCAGCGAGGGACAGGGGCACGGGGAGACCCAGTACTTC.

This clonotype was picked up many times. The chain combines TRBV28 with TRBJ2-7, with a possible D match to TRBD1 (6 bases). CDR3 length equals 16 residues. Germline V gene data show CDR1 as MDHEN and CDR2 as SYDVKM. Trimming took off 3 bases at V and 3 bases at J, with 18 bases between the two ends. The CDR3 coding sequence is TGTGCCAGCAGTTTTGGTCAGGGGAGTAGTTACTACGAGCAGTACTTC. It specifies CASSFGQGSSYYEQYF.

This clonotype was detected only a few times. V gene TRBV29-1 combines with J gene TRBJ2-7; D is possibly TRBD2 (5 bases). Germline V lookup: CDR1 SQVTM, CDR2 ANQGSEA. CDR3 length: 13 residues. Trimming cost V 6 bases and J 2 bases, with 14 bases left between them. CDR3: CSVRAAGPYEQYF. CDR3 nucleotide sequence: TGCAGCGTGAGGGCGGCAGGCCCCTACGAGCAGTACTTC.

This clonotype has ten or more counts. In DNA form, the CDR3 reads TGTGCCAGCAGCTTAGGGCAGGCGAACACTGAAGCTTTCTTT. This gives the protein CASSLGQANTEAFF. The chain couples TRBV7-3 to TRBJ1-1; no firm D call. Germline V CDR1 and CDR2: SGHTA, FQGTGA. The ends were cut back, 2 bases at V and 1 base at J, with 8 bases in the middle. The CDR3 loop spans 14 amino acids.

V gene TRBV5-1 combines with J gene TRBJ1-1; maybe TRBD1 (5 bases). With 4 bases removed from V and 3 bases from J, the gap between germline ends came to 10 bases. Germline V gene data show CDR1 as SGHRS and CDR2 as YFSETQ. The CDR3 spans 13 residues. The CDR3 is CASSAVTDTEAFF. CDR3 nucleotide sequence: TGCGCCAGCAGCGCCGTGACAGACACTGAAGCTTTCTTT.

The rearrangement joins TRBV20-1 to TRBJ2-7; 9 nucleotides match TRBD2. The germline CDR1 and CDR2 sequences are DFQATT and SNEGSKA (reference sequence). This CDR3 has 14 residues. Unmatched junction bases numbered 6, after V lost 3 bases and J lost 3 bases. In DNA, the CDR3 is TGCAGTGCTAGGGGTCTAGCGGGACACTACGAGCAGTACTTC. This gives the protein CSARGLAGHYEQYF.

This clonotype was seen ten or more times. This sequence joins TRBV6-5 and TRBJ2-7, with TRBD1 identical over 7 bases. The CDR3 runs 14 residues. V lost 2 bases and J lost 2; bases outside the gene matches: 3. Germline V gene sequence: CDR1 MNHEY, CDR2 SVGAGI. The CDR3 loop is CASSYGTATYEQYF. Written as DNA, the CDR3 is TGTGCCAGCAGTTACGGGACAGCAACCTACGAGCAGTACTTC.

The count of this clonotype is one. The rearrangement uses TRBV12-3 or TRBV12-4 and TRBJ2-1, with D uncertain. This CDR3 is built from 13 residues. The V gene lost 7 bases and the J gene lost 4 bases, with 11 bases spanning the gap. CDR3 amino acids: CASNPGPYNEQFF. CDR3 nucleotide sequence: TGTGCCAGCAACCCGGGCCCTTACAATGAGCAGTTCTTC.

This clonotype was detected ten times or more. The chain recombines TRBV6-2 or TRBV6-3 with TRBJ1-5; tentative D call: TRBD1 (6 bases). V was clipped by 6 bases and J by 2 bases, with 11 bases between them. From germline, CDR1 is MNHEY and CDR2 SVGEGT. CDR3 length: 14 amino acids. CDR3 protein: CASRQGWGNQPQHF. In DNA form, the CDR3 reads TGTGCCAGCAGACAGGGTTGGGGCAATCAGCCCCAGCATTTT.

In its sample, this clonotype was seen many times. The genes are TRBV12-3 or TRBV12-4 and TRBJ1-2, with 8 bases matching TRBD1. This CDR3 is 15 amino acids long. Trimming removed 7 bases from V and 1 base from J; junction bases left unmatched: 8. The CDR3 nucleotides read TGTGCCAGCAAACCCCCAGGGGGCGGTAACTATGGCTACACCTTC. It encodes CASKPPGGGNYGYTF.

V usage is TRBV30 and J usage is TRBJ1-1, with unresolved D. The CDR3 is made up of 11 amino acids. Germline loops: CDR1 GTSNPN, CDR2 SVGIG (reference sequence). V was pared by 3 bases and J by 2 bases, with 4 bases between. DNA for the CDR3: TGTGCCTGGAGACCCAACACTGAAGCTTTCTTT. This codes for CAWRPNTEAFF.

In its sample, this clonotype was seen many times. The rearrangement uses TRBV28 and TRBJ2-5; TRBD2 is a possible D gene (7 bases). The CDR3 has 14 amino acids. Deletions cut 5 bases from V and 5 bases from J, with 15 bases between. CDR1 is MDHEN, CDR2 SYDVKM, per germline. This CDR3 is CASSPTGRGETQYF. Written as DNA, the CDR3 is TGTGCCAGCAGTCCCACAGGGCGGGGGGAGACCCAGTACTTC.

This clonotype was seen many times. This sequence joins TRBV2 and TRBJ1-1; 7 bases map to TRBD1. This CDR3 is built from 15 residues. The germline V gene has CDR1 SNHLY and CDR2 FYNNEI. With 2 bases clipped from V and 0 bases from J, the junction kept 3 bases outside the gene matches. The CDR3 nucleotides read TGTGCCAGCAGTGAAAGGGACAGCCTGAACACTGAAGCTTTCTTT. Protein: CASSERDSLNTEAFF.

CDR3 region: CASRATGGALTDTQYF. CDR3 sequence (DNA): TGTGCCAGCAGAGCAACAGGGGGCGCGTTGACAGATACGCAGTATTTT. The V gene is TRBV2, the J gene TRBJ2-3; 9 bases line up with TRBD1. CDR3 length equals 16 residues. J lost 3 bases, V lost 6 bases, and 10 bases had no gene match. Germline CDR1 reads SNHLY; CDR2 reads FYNNEI.

In its sample, this clonotype was seen many times. V usage is TRBV28 and J usage is TRBJ2-5, with 7 positions matching TRBD2. This CDR3 spans 17 amino acids. The V gene end was trimmed by 2 bases and the J gene end by 5 bases; junction bases not matched to a gene: 14. Per the germline V gene, CDR1 is MDHEN and CDR2 is SYDVKM. The CDR3 region has the DNA TGTGCCAGCAGTTTAGGGTTTGGGAGGGCCTCTCGGGAGACCCAGTACTTC. This encodes CASSLGFGRASRETQYF.

The genes are TRBV9 and TRBJ2-7; D could derive from TRBD1 or TRBD2 (5 bases each). The CDR3 spans 15 residues. CDR1 is SGDLS and CDR2 is YYNGEE in the germline V gene. V dropped 3 bases and J dropped 5 bases, with 18 bases sitting between them. The CDR3 DNA sequence: TGTGCCAGCAGCGCTTGGGACCGGCCATCGGACGAGCAGTACTTC. Amino acids: CASSAWDRPSDEQYF.

This clonotype was counted only a few times. The chain carries TRBV9 and TRBJ1-1; D remains unclear. This CDR3 is 15 amino acids long. V was trimmed by 3 bases and J by 1 base, leaving 13 bases between them. Germline CDR1 reads SGDLS; CDR2 reads YYNGEE. DNA of the CDR3: TGTGCCAGCAGCGGGGTATCGGACTGGAACACTGAAGCTTTCTTT. Amino acid sequence: CASSGVSDWNTEAFF.

This clonotype was counted at least ten times. The chain has TRBV7-2 and TRBJ1-5; D remains unclear. Germline values: CDR1 SGHTA, CDR2 FQGNSA. The CDR3 extends over 15 amino acids. Deletions cut 1 base from V and 0 bases from J, with 7 bases between. DNA for the CDR3: TGTGCCAGCAGCTTAGTGGTCGGTAGCAATCAGCCCCAGCATTTT. Translating it yields CASSLVVGSNQPQHF.